The 16 T cell receptor beta chains below come from one sample, sequenced in a study of PD-1 blockade in mismatch repair-deficient tumors. The method was immunoSEQ multiplex PCR; TCRdb's version includes in-frame clones alone and lacks a portion of them. The table has approximately 130,000 clones, roughly 86% seen once. The sequences come from peripheral blood, collected 44 weeks after starting pembrolizumab. The receptors were sampled from an adult with mismatch repair-deficient cancer.

The rearrangement uses TRBV6-5 and TRBJ2-2; 8 bases are a match to TRBD2. Germline-derived CDR1 and CDR2 are MNHEY and SVGAGI. Trimming at V came to 2 bases and at J to 4 bases, leaving 6 bases not matched to a gene. This CDR3 has 16 residues. CDR3 amino acids: CASSYESGTSTGELFF. As DNA, the CDR3 is TGTGCCAGCAGTTACGAGTCCGGGACTAGCACCGGGGAGCTGTTTTTT.

The V call is TRBV29-1, the J call TRBJ1-1; 9 nucleotides match TRBD1. The CDR3 consists of 16 residues. Per germline, CDR1 SQVTM and CDR2 ANQGSEA. J was trimmed by 1 base and V by 3 bases; bases with no gene match: 9. CDR3 DNA sequence: TGCAGCGTTGATTTCTTCCCGGGACAGGGGAACACTGAAGCTTTCTTT. Translating gives CSVDFFPGQGNTEAFF.

The V gene is TRBV11-3, the J gene TRBJ2-1; a weak D match, TRBD1 (6 bases). The CDR3 is made up of 14 amino acids. The germline V and J ends were trimmed by 3 bases and 4 bases, with 10 bases remaining between them. The germline V gene encodes CDR1 SGHNT and CDR2 YENEEA. The CDR3 region is CASSLSTGYNEQFF. CDR3 DNA sequence: TGTGCCAGCAGCTTGTCGACAGGATACAATGAGCAGTTCTTC.

The CDR3 DNA sequence: TGCGCCAGCAGTCCTCGGTTTGAGTTGACAGGCTCAAATGAAAAACTGTTTTTT. This encodes CASSPRFELTGSNEKLFF. The chain couples TRBV23-1 to TRBJ1-4; a possible D gene is TRBD1 (6 bases). TRBV23-1 carries the ORF label, with uncertain function. V shed 4 bases and J shed 5 bases, with 23 bases lying between them. The CDR3 length is 18 residues.

This clone showed up many times. The chain recombines TRBV4-1 with TRBJ2-1, with TRBD2 identical over 8 bases. From germline, CDR1 is MGHRA and CDR2 YSYEKL. Trimming cost V 11 bases and J 0 bases; bases outside gene matches: 6. CDR3 length: 14 amino acids. The chain's CDR3 is CAAGGRSSYNEQFF. DNA for the CDR3: TGCGCCGCGGGGGGTCGAAGCTCCTACAATGAGCAGTTCTTC.

This clone was seen only a few times. The chain is built from TRBV6-5 and TRBJ2-1, with 7 bases lining up with TRBD1. Trimming cost V 4 bases and J 7 bases; bases outside gene matches: 4. The CDR3 is 13 residues long. Germline V gives CDR1 MNHEY, CDR2 SVGAGI. The CDR3 loop reads CASSLNRGNEQFF. The CDR3 region has the DNA TGTGCCAGCAGTTTGAACAGGGGTAATGAGCAGTTCTTC.

J is TRBJ2-1 and V is TRBV27, with 9 bases lining up with TRBD2. The CDR3 is made up of 14 amino acids. Germline-derived CDR1 and CDR2 are MNHEY and SMNVEV (reference sequence). V was clipped by 3 bases and J by 7 bases; unmatched bases: 4. The CDR3 sequence: CASSFGTSSNEQFF. The CDR3 DNA reads as TGTGCCAGCAGTTTTGGGACTAGCTCGAATGAGCAGTTCTTC.

This rearrangement joins TRBV30 to TRBJ2-5; the D gene is possibly TRBD1 (5 bases). CDR3 size: 15 residues. The ends were cut back, 4 bases at V and 4 bases at J, with 19 bases in the middle. Germline V gives CDR1 GTSNPN, CDR2 SVGIG (reference sequence). CDR3 DNA sequence: TGTGCCTGGAATAATCACGCGCAGGGCAGAGAGACCCAGTACTTC. Encoded protein: CAWNNHAQGRETQYF.

The rearrangement links TRBV7-6 to TRBJ2-5; D gene unclear. Germline V gives CDR1 SGHVS, CDR2 FNYEAQ. The CDR3 has 12 residues. Trimming removed 5 bases at V and 4 bases at J, with 8 bases between. The CDR3 is CASSAVRETQYF. DNA for the CDR3: TGTGCCAGCAGCGCAGTTCGAGAGACCCAGTACTTC.

The chain carries TRBV6-6 and TRBJ2-7; 8 bases line up with TRBD1. CDR3 length equals 13 residues. J gave up 5 bases and V 2 bases, and 2 bases lay outside the gene matches. CDR1 and CDR2 (germline): MNHNY, SVGAGI (reference sequence). The CDR3, as DNA: TGTGCCAGCAGTTACGACAGGGGAGACGAGCAGTACTTC. Amino acids: CASSYDRGDEQYF.

The chain carries TRBV23-1 and TRBJ1-3; D gene uncertain. TRBV23-1 is known as an ORF, though its function is uncertain. The CDR3 consists of 16 residues. Trimming pared 7 bases from V and 3 bases from J, leaving 19 bases between. CDR3 protein: CASNPSTQSVGNTIYF. CDR3 bases: TGCGCCAGCAATCCTAGTACCCAGAGTGTTGGAAACACCATATATTTT.

The chain links TRBV7-3 to TRBJ2-7; 7 bases map to TRBD1. Germline assignment: CDR1 SGHTA and CDR2 FQGTGA. Trimming removed 6 bases from V and 3 bases from J; junction bases left unmatched: 5. The CDR3 is 13 residues long. As DNA, the CDR3 is TGTGCCAGCAGAGAAGGGGGCCACTACGAGCAGTACTTC. Translating gives CASREGGHYEQYF.

V gene TRBV11-2 combines with J gene TRBJ2-5; 8 positions match TRBD2. The germline gives CDR1 SGHAT, CDR2 FQNNGV. V was pared by 2 bases and J by 5 bases, with 7 bases of the junction left unmatched. The CDR3 extends over 15 amino acids. CDR3 nucleotides: TGTGCCAGCAGCTTAACAGCGGGAGACGGGGAGACCCAGTACTTC. Translating gives CASSLTAGDGETQYF.

V gene TRBV10-3 combines with J gene TRBJ1-1; D not resolved. The CDR3 spans 13 residues. V was cut by 3 bases and J by 3 bases, with 8 bases left in between. The germline gives CDR1 ENHRY, CDR2 SYGVKD. CDR3 DNA: TGTGCCATCAGTGAAAAAGGGTACACTGAAGCTTTCTTT. This encodes CAISEKGYTEAFF.

The J gene is TRBJ1-1, the V gene TRBV13; the D is unclear. V lost 5 bases, J lost 0 bases, and 7 bases lay in between. The germline gives CDR1 PRHDT, CDR2 FYEKMQ (reference sequence). The CDR3 has 13 residues. CDR3 amino acids: CASSPVMNTEAFF. The CDR3 DNA sequence: TGTGCCAGCAGCCCAGTCATGAACACTGAAGCTTTCTTT.

V gene TRBV11-2 combines with J gene TRBJ2-5; D may correspond to TRBD1 or TRBD2 (6 bases each). The CDR3 runs 15 residues. Per germline, CDR1 SGHAT and CDR2 FQNNGV. The V gene lost 1 base and the J gene lost 5 bases, with 14 bases spanning the gap. The CDR3 here is CASSLAQQGLETQYF. CDR3 DNA: TGTGCCAGCAGCTTAGCACAACAGGGACTCGAGACCCAGTACTTC.